This T cell receptor (beta chain) was identified in a study of T cells expressing NK-cell markers (dated by TCRdb to the early 2020s). Looking at the study overall: In sorted CD3+CD56+NKG2C+, CD3+CD56+NKG2C- and CD3+CD56-NKG2C+ T-cell subsets from eight donors, TCR beta-chain repertoires were profiled. Of the eight sequenced donors, seven were found to be HCMV-seropositive and one was found to be HCMV-seronegative. All eight donors whose samples were sequenced were randomly selected healthy volunteers, three of them men and five women. Libraries were sequenced as 2 x 150 bp reads on Illumina HiSeq 2000/2500, MiSeq or NextSeq. Results and caveats for the whole study, not just this receptor: In over 5 donors, the dominant CD3+CD56+NKG2C+ clonotypes were among the top 10 CD8+ clonotypes and accounted for 1.0-7.0% of CD8+ T cells. Those dominant clonotypes were again the most abundant among CD3+CD56-NKG2C+ cells in several donors, at about 25-60.1%. Whether the expanded NKG2C-expressing T cell clones were specific for HCMV antigens remained unclear.

Including cysteine and phenylalanine, the CDR3 has 15 amino acids. DNA is not recorded here. CDR1 is given as SGHRS and CDR2 as YFSETQ, both from the germline V gene. HCMV serostatus was determined by detecting HCMV-specific IgG in serum with a commercial ELISA kit. Ficoll density gradient centrifugation was used to isolate peripheral blood mononuclear cells from blood. Turning to this clonotype: Its binding antigen is unknown.

The instrument was an Illumina HiSeq 2000. TCR beta cDNA libraries were prepared using 5'RACE template switching, which introduced a universal primer site and unique molecular identifiers. Synthesis of cDNA was primed from the TCR beta constant segment and was followed by two consecutive PCR amplification steps. Regarding the original processing steps: MIGEC was used to demultiplex reads and group the reads by UMI, and MiTCR was used to assemble and quantify clonotypes. To exclude erroneous sequences, any TCR cDNA sequence not supported by at least two reads was discarded. The tcR package was used for downstream repertoire analysis, with clonotypes matched between fractions based on CDR3 nucleotide sequence plus V segment. VDJmatch was used to annotate antigen specificity against VDJdb, with one amino acid substitution allowed in CDR3. After the reads were reprocessed by TCRdb, one entry was made per CDR3 protein sequence, with no DNA. The V and J calls shown here were made by TCRdb, not taken from the authors' results. The sample table gives a few hundred thousand distinct CDR3 sequences. In total, the top ten clones hold approximately 3.6% of the sample.

This receptor was identified in a man in his late teens or twenties in good health. Donor details come from another sample of the same person, matched by shared clones. The sequenced sample consisted of blood T cells: a sorted CD56 or NKG2C T cell subset, CD4+ or CD8+ T cells, or bulk PBMC T cells (not recorded which). The V gene is TRBV5-1 and the J gene is TRBJ2-3; the D call of TRBD1 rests on TCRdb alone, since no DNA is present to check it. CDR3 region: CASKRRQGPTDTQYF.